These 26 T cell receptor beta chains were all obtained from the same sample, sequenced in a study. Tregs were sorted as CD4+CD25+CD127-/low cells. TCRdb passed the 5' RACE reads through MiXCR, listing each CDR3 protein once. The sample consists of fewer than 55,000 distinct CDR3 sequences, more than 20% of them appearing once. Sequencing was performed on Tregs sorted from a lymph node. These receptors all come from a female donor with breast cancer.

About this clonotype: The conserved phenylalanine or tryptophan is not found at the CDR3 terminus, so this likely reflects a read error. The chain couples TRBV9 to TRBJ2-3; 7 bases align to TRBD2. Losses at the gene ends were 6 bases for V and 6 bases for J; bases not matched to a gene: 16. The CDR3 runs to 16 residues. Germline V CDR1 and CDR2: SGDLS, YYNGEE. The DNA for the CDR3 is TGTGCCAGCAACCCCTCGGGTGGCGGGAGAGTGGATACGCAGTATTCT. It yields the protein CASNPSGGGRVDTQYS.

In its sample, this clonotype was seen many times. This chain uses TRBV6-1 with TRBJ2-7, with D unresolved. The germline V gene has CDR1 MNHNS and CDR2 SASEGT. This CDR3 spans 12 amino acids. V was shortened by 1 base and J by 5 bases, with 6 bases between the two germline ends. The CDR3 loop reads CASSEGFHEQYF. Here the CDR3 DNA reads TGTGCCAGCAGTGAAGGCTTCCACGAGCAGTACTTC.

In the case of this clonotype: At one end the junction does not follow the germline gene, possibly because of a read error. This chain connects TRBV4-1 to TRBJ2-7; 7 positions agree with TRBD1. This CDR3 comprises 16 residues. The germline V gene encodes CDR1 MGHRA and CDR2 YSYEKL. CDR3 amino acids: CASSQATGQDQYGQYF. The DNA for the CDR3 is TGCGCCAGCAGCCAAGCAACCGGACAGGACCAGTACGGGCAGTACTTC.

The J gene is TRBJ1-4, the V gene TRBV5-1; no clear D. Trimming took off 0 bases at V and 5 bases at J, with 11 bases between the two ends. Germline V lookup: CDR1 SGHRS, CDR2 YFSETQ. This CDR3 region has 15 residues. The CDR3 sequence is CASSLEPTTNEKLFF. CDR3 in DNA: TGCGCCAGCAGCTTGGAACCAACGACGAATGAAAAACTGTTTTTT.

The chain has TRBV5-5 and TRBJ1-2, with 9 nucleotides matching TRBD1. V lost 0 bases, J lost 8 bases, and 5 bases stayed unmatched. Germline CDR1 reads SGHKS; CDR2 reads YYEKEE (reference sequence). The CDR3 totals 14 residues. For the CDR3, the DNA is TGTGCCAGCAGCTTGGAAACAGGGGGCAACGGCTACACCTTC. Translated, it gives CASSLETGGNGYTF.

There are a few counts of this clonotype. The chain uses TRBV6-5 and TRBJ2-7; 7 nucleotides align to TRBD2. This CDR3 comprises 16 residues. The V gene end was trimmed by 6 bases and the J gene end by 0 bases; junction bases not matched to a gene: 11. Germline-derived CDR1 and CDR2 are MNHEY and SVGAGI. The CDR3 nucleotides read TGTGCCAGCAGCCCCGGTGGGGGAGGGCGCTCCTACGAGCAGTACTTC. This codes for CASSPGGGGRSYEQYF.

Comment on this clonotype: The junction departs from the called germline gene at one end, perhaps through a read error. This chain joins TRBV11-2 and TRBJ2-3, with D perhaps matching TRBD1 (6 bases). The CDR3 contains 15 residues. Germline-derived CDR1 and CDR2 are SGHAT and FQNNGV. The CDR3 sequence is CAGSPVGHNTDTQYF. DNA of the CDR3: TGTGCCGGCAGCCCAGTGGGACACAACACAGATACGCAGTATTTT.

This clonotype has only a few counts. The chain joins TRBV27 to TRBJ2-7; D is uncertain. From germline, CDR1 is MNHEY and CDR2 SMNVEV (reference sequence). CDR3 size: 14 residues. V was shortened by 1 base and J by 2 bases, with 9 bases between the two germline ends. CDR3 bases: TGTGCCAGCAGTTTATACGTGGGGACCTACGAGCAGTACTTC. It is translated as CASSLYVGTYEQYF.

Turning to this clonotype: Just one base apart from a much larger clone, this may be a read error. The gene calls are TRBV20-1 and TRBJ2-7; D may be TRBD1 or TRBD2 (5 bases each). The CDR3 sequence is 13 residues long. Per germline, CDR1 DFQATT and CDR2 SNEGSKA (reference sequence). Between the trimmed V and J ends, which lost 4 bases and 6 bases, there was a span of 16 bases. The CDR3 coding sequence is TGCAGTGCTATATGGGGGAGTGGGTGCGAGCAGTACTTC. Translated, it gives CSAIWGSGCEQYF.

As concerns this clonotype: At one of its ends the junction is not consistent with the germline gene, which may arise from a read error. This rearrangement joins TRBV9 to TRBJ2-1; a weak D match, TRBD2 (5 bases). Germline CDR1 SGDLS, CDR2 YYNGEE. This CDR3 has 14 residues. CDR3 bases: TGTGCCAACAGCGTCCAGACTACCGCCAGTGAGCAGTTCTTC. Translating it yields CANSVQTTASEQFF.

This clonotype was counted ten times or more. The chain carries TRBV7-2 and TRBJ2-5; D gene unclear. Germline CDR1 and CDR2: SGHTA and FQGNSA. The V and J ends lost 1 base and 1 base respectively, with 4 bases between them. There are 13 residues in the CDR3. CDR3 nucleotides: TGTGCCAGCAGCTTAGTTGGCCAAGAGACCCAGTACTTC. It encodes CASSLVGQETQYF.

This clonotype was detected a few times. The V and J genes are TRBV20-1 and TRBJ2-5, with TRBD2 identical over 9 bases. The J segment lost 5 bases and the V segment lost 1 base, leaving 11 bases of the junction unmatched. Looked up from germline, CDR1 is DFQATT and CDR2 is SNEGSKA (reference sequence). The CDR3 extends over 16 amino acids. For the CDR3, the DNA is TGCAGTGCTAGAGTGGGGCTAGCGGGACTCTTGGAGACCCAGTACTTC. Translation: CSARVGLAGLLETQYF.

This clonotype was recorded once. A clone one base away is much larger, so this may be a read error. The V gene is TRBV29-1, the J gene TRBJ1-1; D perhaps matches TRBD1 (5 bases). The ends were cut back, 5 bases at V and 9 bases at J, with 10 bases in the middle. CDR1 is SQVTM and CDR2 is ANQGSEA in the germline V gene. The CDR3 is 10 amino acids. The CDR3 here is CSVSTEKAFF. The CDR3 DNA reads as TGCAGCGTTTCGACAGAAAAAGCTTTCTTT.

In this sample, this clonotype turned up many times. The rearrangement links TRBV7-2 to TRBJ2-3; D not certain. CDR1 SGHTA and CDR2 FQGNSA come from the germline V gene. The CDR3 loop spans 13 amino acids. Trimming cost V 5 bases and J 4 bases, with 10 bases left between them. The CDR3 loop is CASSPPWADTQYF. The CDR3 DNA reads TGTGCCAGCAGCCCCCCATGGGCAGATACGCAGTATTTT.

The chain is built from TRBV14 and TRBJ2-5; TRBD1 matches 7 bases. This CDR3 contains 15 residues. Losses at the gene ends were 4 bases for V and 1 base for J; bases not matched to a gene: 6. CDR1 and CDR2 from the germline V gene are SGHDN and FVKESK. Written as DNA, the CDR3 is TGTGCCAGCAGCCTCGGGACAGCCACCCAAGAGACCCAGTACTTC. It is translated as CASSLGTATQETQYF.

This clonotype occurred many times. The rearrangement joins TRBV20-1 to TRBJ2-3, with D possibly TRBD2 on 5 matching bases. V shed 0 bases and J shed 4 bases, with 14 bases lying between them. CDR3 length equals 15 residues. CDR1 is DFQATT, CDR2 SNEGSKA, per germline (reference sequence). DNA of the CDR3: TGCAGTGCTAGAGATTGGAAGGAGGAGCCAGATACGCAGTATTTT. Residues: CSARDWKEEPDTQYF.

The chain has TRBV15 and TRBJ2-4, with 7 bases matching TRBD2. This CDR3 spans 15 amino acids. Germline trimming cut 0 bases from V and 8 bases from J; bases unmatched to any gene: 7. The V gene's germline CDR1 is LNHNV and CDR2 YYDKDF (reference sequence). The CDR3 loop is CATSRESGGTDIQYF. CDR3 nucleotides: TGTGCCACCAGCAGAGAGTCGGGGGGAACGGACATTCAGTACTTC.

This clonotype was picked up many times. This sequence joins TRBV28 and TRBJ2-3, with D perhaps TRBD2 (5 bases). Germline CDR1 MDHEN, CDR2 SYDVKM. V was cut by 5 bases and J by 6 bases, with 12 bases left in between. The CDR3 extends over 13 amino acids. The CDR3 protein is CASSGRETDTQYF. Written as DNA, the CDR3 is TGTGCCAGCAGTGGGAGAGAAACGGATACGCAGTATTTT.

V and J are TRBV20-1 and TRBJ2-7; 13 nucleotides match TRBD2. The CDR3 is 20 residues long. The V gene's germline CDR1 is DFQATT and CDR2 SNEGSKA (reference sequence). With 6 bases clipped from V and 2 bases from J, the junction kept 22 bases outside the gene matches. The CDR3 protein is CSAFRTFQTSGRSSPYEQYF. In DNA, the CDR3 is TGCAGTGCATTCAGGACATTTCAGACTAGCGGGAGGAGTAGCCCCTACGAGCAGTACTTC.

This chain joins TRBV5-1 and TRBJ2-2; 11 bases match TRBD2. With V trimmed by 3 bases and J by 5 bases, 6 bases remained unmatched. Germline V gene data show CDR1 as SGHRS and CDR2 as YFSETQ. CDR3 length equals 16 residues. CDR3 sequence: CASSWSGTSGTGELFF. The CDR3, as DNA: TGCGCCAGCAGCTGGTCCGGGACTAGCGGTACCGGGGAGCTGTTTTTT.

This clonotype was detected a few times. Being one base from a much bigger clone, this may be a read error. The rearrangement joins TRBV4-2 to TRBJ2-7, with 8 nucleotides matching TRBD1. From germline, CDR1 is LGHNA and CDR2 YNFKEQ. The CDR3 has 15 residues. The CDR3 sequence: CAGSLQGGSSYEQYF. DNA for the CDR3: TGTGCCGGCAGCCTACAGGGGGGTAGCTCCTACGAGCAGTACTTC.

There are many counts of this clonotype. The chain uses TRBV27 and TRBJ2-5; a weak D match, TRBD2 (7 bases). Trimming removed 5 bases from V and 5 bases from J, with 18 bases in between. This CDR3 comprises 15 residues. Germline V gene lookup returns CDR1 MNHEY and CDR2 SMNVEV (reference sequence). CDR3 residues: CASSPGGGRGETQYF. The CDR3 coding sequence is TGTGCCAGCAGTCCTGGGGGGGGGCGCGGGGAGACCCAGTACTTC.

In its sample, this clonotype is medium-sized (0.01 to 0.1%). V and J are TRBV6-5 and TRBJ1-2; D not resolved. In germline, CDR1 is MNHEY, CDR2 SVGAGI. The V end lost 5 bases, the J end lost 7 bases, and 14 bases lay between the germline ends. CDR3 size: 13 residues. CDR3: CASSSRGISGYTF. CDR3 DNA sequence: TGTGCCAGCAGTAGTCGGGGAATAAGTGGCTACACCTTC.

There are a few counts of this clonotype. The J gene is TRBJ2-7, the V gene TRBV6-2 or TRBV6-3; D call uncertain. The V and J ends lost 6 bases and 4 bases respectively, with 7 bases between them. This CDR3 is 11 amino acids long. Germline values: CDR1 MNHEY, CDR2 SVGEGT. CDR3 bases: TGTGCCAGCAGCCAGTATTACGAGCAGTACTTC. Its protein is CASSQYYEQYF.

This clonotype appeared many times. The gene calls are TRBV7-9 and TRBJ2-1; 9 bases are shared with TRBD2. The length of the CDR3 is 15 residues. CDR1 and CDR2 from the germline V gene are SEHNR and FQNEAQ (reference sequence). The V and J ends lost 8 bases and 7 bases, in that order; junction bases with no gene match: 12. The chain's CDR3 is CASRGLAGISNEQFF. The CDR3 DNA reads as TGTGCCAGCCGGGGGCTAGCGGGGATTTCAAATGAGCAGTTCTTC. Drawing the rest from reference TRBV7-9 and TRBJ2-1, the complete variable domain is DTGVSQNPRHKITKRGQNVTFRCDPISEHNRLYWYRQTLGQGPEFLTYFQNEAQLEKSRLLSDRFSAERPKGSFSTLEIQRTEQGDSAMYLCASRGLAGISNEQFFGPGTRLTVL.

This clonotype occurred a few times. The chain links TRBV20-1 to TRBJ2-7; TRBD2 might be the D (5 bases). Trimming cost V 7 bases and J 2 bases, with 18 bases left between them. CDR3 length: 14 residues. Looked up from germline, CDR1 is DFQATT and CDR2 is SNEGSKA (reference sequence). The CDR3 DNA sequence: TGCAGTGTTCGGCGGACTCCGGCAACCTACGAGCAGTACTTC. It translates to CSVRRTPATYEQYF.